This is a list of T cell receptor beta chains from one sample in a study of PD-L1 blockade in urothelial cancer. Produced via immunoSEQ multiplex PCR; TCRdb's table is partial and in-frame only. This table has more than 50,000 clones, under 90% appearing once. The sequencing used PBMCs, collected around atezolizumab (anti-PD-L1) treatment. Receptors originate from a man between 65 and 79 years old with urothelial cancer. The CDR3 runs from the conserved cysteine through the conserved F or W. The D gene is left open where the match is weak. Size is omitted from some rows. Given values are once, few, many or a class for expanded clones.

size,J,V,D,CDR3,DNA
NA,TRBJ2-2,TRBV27,NA,CASSLRRGTGELFF,TGTGCCAGCAGTTTAAGACGGGGCACCGGGGAGCTGTTTTTT
NA,TRBJ2-7,TRBV5-1,TRBD2,CASSLLIPAGEYEQYF,TGCGCCAGCAGCTTACTCATTCCAGCGGGAGAGTACGAGCAGTACTTC
many,TRBJ2-6,TRBV4-1,TRBD1,CASSQIGQGASDVLTF,TGCGCCAGCAGCCAAATCGGACAGGGAGCTTCGGACGTCCTGACTTTC
once,TRBJ1-5,TRBV30,NA,CAWSVKEAQPQHF,TGTGCCTGGAGTGTTAAGGAGGCTCAGCCCCAGCATTTT
NA,TRBJ2-3,TRBV5-1,NA,CASSLGPITDTQYF,TGCGCCAGCAGCTTGGGGCCGATCACAGATACGCAGTATTTT
NA,TRBJ2-1,TRBV6-5,NA,CASVRDYEQFF,TGTGCCAGCGTCCGGGATTATGAGCAGTTCTTC
NA,TRBJ2-7,TRBV6-1,NA,CASSLSQGSEQYF,TGTGCCAGCAGCCTATCCCAGGGGAGCGAGCAGTACTTC
NA,TRBJ2-1,TRBV11-2,TRBD1,CASNRGTGGVNEQFF,TGTGCCAGCAACCGCGGGACAGGGGGGGTCAATGAGCAGTTCTTC
NA,TRBJ2-2,TRBV7-2,NA,CASSQTQTGELFF,TGTGCCAGCAGCCAGACACAAACCGGGGAGCTGTTTTTT
NA,TRBJ2-3,TRBV18,NA,CASSPRGITSTDTQYF,TGTGCCAGCTCACCAAGGGGAATAACTAGCACAGATACGCAGTATTTT